The 4 T cell receptor beta chains given below trace back to one sample, sequenced in a study of blood T cell repertoires in COVID-19. The repertoire was sequenced with immunoSEQ multiplex PCR; TCRdb's copy has only in-frame clones and lacks some. This table has 250,000 to 400,000 clones, approximately 88% appearing once. What was sequenced was peripheral blood. Receptor source: a woman aged 25 to 45 with COVID-19, enrolled during active disease.

This clone was found a few times. The chain joins TRBV4-1 to TRBJ1-2; 8 bases align to TRBD1. The V segment lost 3 bases and the J segment 8 bases; nucleotides outside the gene matches: 14. From germline, CDR1 is MGHRA and CDR2 YSYEKL. The CDR3 sequence is 16 residues long. The CDR3 sequence is CASSQPNSGGAGGYTF. Written as DNA, the CDR3 is TGCGCCAGCAGCCAGCCCAACTCAGGGGGCGCGGGGGGCTACACCTTC.

This CDR3 reads CASSEGGQGAQPQHF. CDR3 coding DNA: TGTGCCAGCAGTGAAGGGGGACAAGGGGCTCAGCCCCAGCATTTT. This chain uses TRBV6-1 with TRBJ1-5; maybe TRBD1 (6 bases). Trimming left V 1 base short and J 6 bases short, with 13 bases between. The CDR3 consists of 15 residues. Germline CDR1 and CDR2: MNHNS and SASEGT.

This clone was seen a single time. This chain uses TRBV14 with TRBJ1-2; unclear D gene. Trimming stripped 2 bases from V and 4 bases from J, with 8 bases between. Looked up from germline, CDR1 is SGHDN and CDR2 is FVKESK. The CDR3 contains 13 residues. CDR3: CASSQNRAYGYTF. The CDR3 DNA is TGTGCCAGCAGCCAAAACAGAGCCTATGGCTACACCTTC.

This sequence joins TRBV6-5 and TRBJ1-1; TRBD1 matches 7 bases. V dropped 5 bases and J dropped 1; count of bases not matched to a gene: 4. Germline CDR1 MNHEY, CDR2 SVGAGI. The CDR3 sequence is 14 residues long. The CDR3 nucleotides read TGTGCCAGCAGTACCAACAGGGGGAACACTGAAGCTTTCTTT. This sequence encodes CASSTNRGNTEAFF.